This is a list of T cell receptor beta chains from one sample in a study of control samples from healthy donors and cancer patients. Sequenced by immunoSEQ multiplex PCR; TCRdb stores in-frame clones only, minus some. The sample has roughly 100,000 clones, around 89% seen once. Sequencing was performed on PBMCs. The receptors stem from a man in his sixties with lung cancer. CDR3s include the opening cysteine and the closing phenylalanine or tryptophan. Fields, in order: clone size, V gene, D gene, CDR3 protein. D genes are given only for firm matches. Some rows mark clone size as missing; the rest say once, few, many or name a class of expanded clone.

clone size: once; V gene: TRBV7-9; D gene: NA; CDR3 protein: CASSSRPFTQNYVEAFF
clone size: NA; V gene: TRBV7-2; D gene: NA; CDR3 protein: CASSLDGRVGGYTF
clone size: NA; V gene: TRBV25-1; D gene: NA; CDR3 protein: CASSESVSVGNTIYF
clone size: NA; V gene: TRBV4-2; D gene: TRBD1; CDR3 protein: CASSPGTGRTYEQYF
clone size: NA; V gene: TRBV11-2; D gene: NA; CDR3 protein: CASSLWAGGSNYGYTF
clone size: NA; V gene: TRBV5-6; D gene: NA; CDR3 protein: CASSSPTLSETQYF
clone size: NA; V gene: TRBV10-2; D gene: NA; CDR3 protein: CASSDRYTGELFF
clone size: NA; V gene: TRBV9; D gene: TRBD2; CDR3 protein: CASSPGLAGGSNTGELFF
clone size: NA; V gene: TRBV2; D gene: TRBD1; CDR3 protein: CASSESGGLGEQFF
clone size: NA; V gene: TRBV5-1; D gene: TRBD2; CDR3 protein: CASSLGTSGDTDTQYF
clone size: NA; V gene: TRBV3-1/TRBV3-2; D gene: NA; CDR3 protein: CASSRSTDTQYF
clone size: NA; V gene: TRBV7-6; D gene: NA; CDR3 protein: CASSSQDYTEAFF
clone size: NA; V gene: TRBV30; D gene: NA; CDR3 protein: CAYNSGRVPAEAFF
clone size: NA; V gene: TRBV2; D gene: TRBD1; CDR3 protein: CASSEWGTAGAFF
clone size: once; V gene: TRBV6-5; D gene: NA; CDR3 protein: CASSPPGRTDTQYF
clone size: NA; V gene: TRBV7-9; D gene: NA; CDR3 protein: CAHQTDTQYF
clone size: NA; V gene: TRBV29-1; D gene: NA; CDR3 protein: CSVDVAGTQGNGYTF
clone size: NA; V gene: TRBV7-2; D gene: NA; CDR3 protein: CASSLTATKTGELFF
clone size: NA; V gene: TRBV7-2; D gene: NA; CDR3 protein: CASSSQGSNTGELFF
clone size: NA; V gene: TRBV3-1/TRBV3-2; D gene: TRBD2; CDR3 protein: CASRDGLAGGHNEQFF
clone size: NA; V gene: TRBV12-5; D gene: NA; CDR3 protein: CASGFVAGNTGELFF
clone size: NA; V gene: TRBV11-2; D gene: NA; CDR3 protein: CASRPSGAYSNTEAFF
clone size: NA; V gene: TRBV5-1; D gene: NA; CDR3 protein: CASSHRQANTGELFF
clone size: NA; V gene: TRBV30; D gene: NA; CDR3 protein: CAWSVVGAQGYTF
clone size: NA; V gene: TRBV6-5; D gene: TRBD2; CDR3 protein: CASSASSGGSYEQYF
clone size: NA; V gene: TRBV6-1; D gene: NA; CDR3 protein: CASSEARAISPLHF
clone size: NA; V gene: TRBV5-6; D gene: TRBD1; CDR3 protein: CASSYRDRGQNTEAFF
clone size: NA; V gene: TRBV7-9; D gene: NA; CDR3 protein: CASSLTTRIGDTQYF
clone size: NA; V gene: TRBV11-3; D gene: NA; CDR3 protein: CASSQSLGAGTRGTEAFF
clone size: NA; V gene: TRBV19; D gene: NA; CDR3 protein: CASSGGLGETQYF
clone size: few; V gene: TRBV30; D gene: NA; CDR3 protein: CAWSVTATEAFF
clone size: NA; V gene: TRBV10-3; D gene: NA; CDR3 protein: CAISESGGSTEAFF
clone size: few; V gene: TRBV10-1; D gene: NA; CDR3 protein: CASSEGSQPQHF
clone size: NA; V gene: TRBV2; D gene: TRBD1; CDR3 protein: CASNNRGVGSPLHF
clone size: NA; V gene: TRBV27; D gene: TRBD1; CDR3 protein: CASSQTGVYGTDTQYF
clone size: few; V gene: TRBV14; D gene: NA; CDR3 protein: CASSLSRGWETQYF
clone size: NA; V gene: TRBV5-8; D gene: TRBD1; CDR3 protein: CASSLGAGGDTEAFF
clone size: NA; V gene: TRBV27; D gene: NA; CDR3 protein: CASSLSPTDEKLFF
clone size: NA; V gene: TRBV4-1; D gene: TRBD1; CDR3 protein: CASSRAKGASGSYNEQFF
clone size: NA; V gene: TRBV5-1; D gene: NA; CDR3 protein: CASSFSVGVQTDTQYF
clone size: NA; V gene: TRBV5-5; D gene: NA; CDR3 protein: CASSGTGEGPRARNTIYF
clone size: NA; V gene: TRBV18; D gene: NA; CDR3 protein: CASTPGNTGELFF
clone size: NA; V gene: TRBV5-4; D gene: TRBD2; CDR3 protein: CASSPPGGRGSYEQYF
clone size: many; V gene: TRBV14; D gene: NA; CDR3 protein: CASSRQITNTEAFF
clone size: NA; V gene: TRBV6-5; D gene: NA; CDR3 protein: CASSSTGFGYTF
clone size: NA; V gene: TRBV30; D gene: NA; CDR3 protein: CAWSGQETQYF
clone size: NA; V gene: TRBV24-1; D gene: NA; CDR3 protein: CATSDPRVSYNEQFF
clone size: NA; V gene: TRBV5-1; D gene: TRBD2; CDR3 protein: CASSSLLAGGRDTQYF
clone size: NA; V gene: TRBV5-5; D gene: TRBD1; CDR3 protein: CASSLAGTGNTEAFF
clone size: few; V gene: TRBV5-6; D gene: NA; CDR3 protein: CASSSIDYGYTF
clone size: NA; V gene: TRBV5-1; D gene: NA; CDR3 protein: CASSLTPSSTDTQYF
clone size: NA; V gene: TRBV6-6; D gene: NA; CDR3 protein: CASSYKDGQPQHF
clone size: NA; V gene: TRBV3-1/TRBV3-2; D gene: NA; CDR3 protein: CASSQGTVNTEAFF
clone size: NA; V gene: TRBV30; D gene: NA; CDR3 protein: CAWSSRDSNQPQHF
clone size: NA; V gene: TRBV27; D gene: TRBD1; CDR3 protein: CASSEQGSGNTIYF
clone size: NA; V gene: TRBV7-3; D gene: NA; CDR3 protein: CASSLMGHIDTQYF
clone size: NA; V gene: TRBV7-8; D gene: NA; CDR3 protein: CASSSIMSSYNEQFF